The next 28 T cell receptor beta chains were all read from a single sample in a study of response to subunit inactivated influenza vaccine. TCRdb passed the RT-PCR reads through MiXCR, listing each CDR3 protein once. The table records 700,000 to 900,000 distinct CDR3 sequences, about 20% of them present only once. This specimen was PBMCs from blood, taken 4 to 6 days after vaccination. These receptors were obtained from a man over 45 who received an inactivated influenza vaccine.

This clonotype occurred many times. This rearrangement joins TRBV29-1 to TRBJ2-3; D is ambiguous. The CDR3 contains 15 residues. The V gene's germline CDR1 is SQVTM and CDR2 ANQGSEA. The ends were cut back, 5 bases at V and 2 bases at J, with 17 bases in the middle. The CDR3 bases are TGCAGCGTTATAAGGAGTGGGTATTCCACAGATACGCAGTATTTT. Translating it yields CSVIRSGYSTDTQYF.

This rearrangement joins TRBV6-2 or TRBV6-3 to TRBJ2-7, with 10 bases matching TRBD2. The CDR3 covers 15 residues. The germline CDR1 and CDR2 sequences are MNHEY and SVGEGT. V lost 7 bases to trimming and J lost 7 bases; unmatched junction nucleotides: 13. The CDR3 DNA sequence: TGTGCCAGCACCTTAACTGGGACTAGCGTTGGGGAGCAGTACTTC. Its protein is CASTLTGTSVGEQYF.

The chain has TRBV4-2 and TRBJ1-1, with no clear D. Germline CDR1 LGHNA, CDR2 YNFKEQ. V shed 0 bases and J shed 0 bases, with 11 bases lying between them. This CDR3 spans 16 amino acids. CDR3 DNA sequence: TGTGCCAGCAGCCAAGACGGGCGGGGTTTGAACACTGAAGCTTTCTTT. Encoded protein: CASSQDGRGLNTEAFF.

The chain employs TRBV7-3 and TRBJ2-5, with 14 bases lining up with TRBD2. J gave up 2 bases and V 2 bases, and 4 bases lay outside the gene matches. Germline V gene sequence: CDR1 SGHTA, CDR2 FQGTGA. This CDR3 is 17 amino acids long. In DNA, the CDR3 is TGTGCCAGCAGCTTACAGGGACTAGCGGGAGTACAAGAGACCCAGTACTTC. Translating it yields CASSLQGLAGVQETQYF.

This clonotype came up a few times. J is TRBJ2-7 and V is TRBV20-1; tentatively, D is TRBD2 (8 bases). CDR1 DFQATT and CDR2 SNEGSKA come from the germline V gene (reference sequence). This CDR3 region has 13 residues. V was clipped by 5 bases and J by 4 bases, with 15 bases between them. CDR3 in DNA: TGCAGTGCTGAACAGGGGACTAGTTACGAGCAGTACTTC. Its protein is CSAEQGTSYEQYF.

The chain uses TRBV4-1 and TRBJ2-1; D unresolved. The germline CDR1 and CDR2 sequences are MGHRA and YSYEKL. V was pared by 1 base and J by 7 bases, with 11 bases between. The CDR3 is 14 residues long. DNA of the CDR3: TGCGCCAGCAGCCAAGTACGTCAAGGGAATGAGCAGTTCTTC. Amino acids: CASSQVRQGNEQFF.

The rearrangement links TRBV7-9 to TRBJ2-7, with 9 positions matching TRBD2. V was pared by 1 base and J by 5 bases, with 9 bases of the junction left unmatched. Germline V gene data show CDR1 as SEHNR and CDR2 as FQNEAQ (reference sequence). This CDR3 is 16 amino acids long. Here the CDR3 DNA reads TGTGCCAGCAGCTTAGGGAGCGGGAGGCGCCTGGACGAGCAGTACTTC. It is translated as CASSLGSGRRLDEQYF.

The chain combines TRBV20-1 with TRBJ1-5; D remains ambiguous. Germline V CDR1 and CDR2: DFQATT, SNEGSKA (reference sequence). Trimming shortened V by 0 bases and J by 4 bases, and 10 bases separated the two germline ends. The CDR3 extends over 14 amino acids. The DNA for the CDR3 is TGCAGTGCTAGAGAATCCTCGGAAAATCAGCCCCAGCATTTT. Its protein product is CSARESSENQPQHF.

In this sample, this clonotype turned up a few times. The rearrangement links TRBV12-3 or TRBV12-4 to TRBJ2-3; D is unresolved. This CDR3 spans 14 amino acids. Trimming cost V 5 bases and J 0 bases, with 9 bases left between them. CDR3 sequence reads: CASSPDGSTDTQYF. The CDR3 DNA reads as TGTGCCAGCAGTCCGGACGGAAGCACAGATACGCAGTATTTT.

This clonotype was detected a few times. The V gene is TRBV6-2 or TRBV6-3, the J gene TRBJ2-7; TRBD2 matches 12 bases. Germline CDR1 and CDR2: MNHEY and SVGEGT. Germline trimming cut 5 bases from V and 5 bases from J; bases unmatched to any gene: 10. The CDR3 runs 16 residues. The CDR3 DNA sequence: TGTGCCAGCAGTCCCAAGACTAGCGGGAGTTCCCACGAGCAGTACTTC. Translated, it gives CASSPKTSGSSHEQYF.

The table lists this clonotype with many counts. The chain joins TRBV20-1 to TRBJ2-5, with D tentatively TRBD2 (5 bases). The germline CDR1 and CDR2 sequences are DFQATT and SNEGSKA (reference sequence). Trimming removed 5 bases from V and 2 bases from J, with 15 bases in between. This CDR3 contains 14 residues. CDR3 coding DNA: TGCAGTGCTGGGAGTAGCTGGAAACAAGAGACCCAGTACTTC. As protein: CSAGSSWKQETQYF.

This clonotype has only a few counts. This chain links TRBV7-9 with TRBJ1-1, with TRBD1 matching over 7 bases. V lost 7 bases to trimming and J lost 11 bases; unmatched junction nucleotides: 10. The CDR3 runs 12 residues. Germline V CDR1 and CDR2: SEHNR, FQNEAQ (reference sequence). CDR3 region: CASTLGGDSAFF. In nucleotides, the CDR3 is TGTGCCAGCACCCTGGGTGGGGACAGTGCTTTCTTT.

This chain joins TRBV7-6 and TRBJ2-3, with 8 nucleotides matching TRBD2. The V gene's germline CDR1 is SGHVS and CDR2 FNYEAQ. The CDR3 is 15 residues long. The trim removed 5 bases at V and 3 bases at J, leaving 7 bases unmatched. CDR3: CASSPAGVGTDTQYF. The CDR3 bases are TGTGCCAGCAGCCCAGCGGGAGTCGGGACAGATACGCAGTATTTT.

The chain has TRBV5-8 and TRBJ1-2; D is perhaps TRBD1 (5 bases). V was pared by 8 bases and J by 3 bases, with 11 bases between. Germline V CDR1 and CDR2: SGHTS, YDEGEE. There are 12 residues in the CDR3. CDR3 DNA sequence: TGTGCCAGTCATTGGGGGTACTATGGCTACACCTTC. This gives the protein CASHWGYYGYTF.

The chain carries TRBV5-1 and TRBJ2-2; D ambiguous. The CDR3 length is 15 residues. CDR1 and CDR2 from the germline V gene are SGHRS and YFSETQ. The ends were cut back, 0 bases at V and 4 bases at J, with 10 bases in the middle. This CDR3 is CASSLVQESTGELFF. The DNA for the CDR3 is TGCGCCAGCAGCTTGGTCCAGGAGAGCACCGGGGAGCTGTTTTTT.

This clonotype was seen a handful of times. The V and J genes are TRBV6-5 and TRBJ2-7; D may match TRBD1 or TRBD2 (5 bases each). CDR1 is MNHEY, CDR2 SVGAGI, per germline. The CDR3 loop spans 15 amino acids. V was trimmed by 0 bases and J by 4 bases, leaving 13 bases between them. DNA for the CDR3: TGTGCCAGCAGTTACTCGAGGGACGGTACTTACGAGCAGTACTTC. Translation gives CASSYSRDGTYEQYF.

This CDR3 is CASSSQPSYEQYF. The DNA for the CDR3 is TGTGCCAGCAGTTCCCAACCCTCCTACGAGCAGTACTTC. The rearrangement links TRBV7-2 to TRBJ2-7; D gene ambiguous. V was clipped by 6 bases and J by 0 bases, with 9 bases between them. Looked up from germline, CDR1 is SGHTA and CDR2 is FQGNSA. This CDR3 is built from 13 residues.

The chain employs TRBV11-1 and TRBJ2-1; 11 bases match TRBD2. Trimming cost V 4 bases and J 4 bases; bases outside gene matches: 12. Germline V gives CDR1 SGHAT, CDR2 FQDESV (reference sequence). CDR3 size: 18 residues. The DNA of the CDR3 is TGTGCCAGCAGCTCGAAGACCCGACTAGCGGGGACGTACAATGAGCAGTTCTTC. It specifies CASSSKTRLAGTYNEQFF.

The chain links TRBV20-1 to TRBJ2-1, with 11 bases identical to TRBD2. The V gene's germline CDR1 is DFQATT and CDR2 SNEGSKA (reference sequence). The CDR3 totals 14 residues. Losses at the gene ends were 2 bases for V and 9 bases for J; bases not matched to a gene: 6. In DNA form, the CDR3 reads TGCAGTGCTAGACATAGCGGGGGGGACGGTGAGCAGTTCTTC. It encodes CSARHSGGDGEQFF.

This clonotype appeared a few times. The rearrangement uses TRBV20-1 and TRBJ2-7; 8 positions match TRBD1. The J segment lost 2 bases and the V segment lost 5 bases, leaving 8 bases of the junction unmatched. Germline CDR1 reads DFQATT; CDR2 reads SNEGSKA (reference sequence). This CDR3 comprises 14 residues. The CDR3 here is CSAWNWGQAYEQYF. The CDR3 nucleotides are TGCAGTGCTTGGAATTGGGGACAGGCCTACGAGCAGTACTTC.

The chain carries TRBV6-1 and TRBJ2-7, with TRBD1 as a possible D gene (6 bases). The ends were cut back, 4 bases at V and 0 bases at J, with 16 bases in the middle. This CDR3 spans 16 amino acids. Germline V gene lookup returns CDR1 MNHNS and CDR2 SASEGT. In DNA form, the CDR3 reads TGTGCCAGCAGTGTGGCCGGGACATTGAGCTCCTACGAGCAGTACTTC. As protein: CASSVAGTLSSYEQYF.

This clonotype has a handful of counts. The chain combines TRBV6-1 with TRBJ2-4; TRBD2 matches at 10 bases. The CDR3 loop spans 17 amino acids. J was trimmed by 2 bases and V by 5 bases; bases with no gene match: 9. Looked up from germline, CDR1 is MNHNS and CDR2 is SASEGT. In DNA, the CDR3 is TGTGCCAGCAGTCCCCGTAGCGGGGGGATTACCAAAAACATTCAGTACTTC. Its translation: CASSPRSGGITKNIQYF.

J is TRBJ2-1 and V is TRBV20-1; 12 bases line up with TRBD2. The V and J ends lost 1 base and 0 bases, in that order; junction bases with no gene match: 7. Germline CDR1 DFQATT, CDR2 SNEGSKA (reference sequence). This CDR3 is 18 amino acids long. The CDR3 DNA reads TGCAGTGCTAGAGTGCTAGCGGGAGGGGGGTCCTCCTACAATGAGCAGTTCTTC. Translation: CSARVLAGGGSSYNEQFF.

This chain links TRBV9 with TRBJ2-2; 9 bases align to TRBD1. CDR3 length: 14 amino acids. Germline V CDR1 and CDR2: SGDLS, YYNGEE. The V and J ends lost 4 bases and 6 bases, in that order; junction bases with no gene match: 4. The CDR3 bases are TGTGCCAGCAGCTCTCGACAGGGGGCCGGGGAGCTGTTTTTT. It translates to CASSSRQGAGELFF. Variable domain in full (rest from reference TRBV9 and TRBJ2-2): DSGVTQTPKHLITATGQRVTLRCSPRSGDLSVYWYQQSLDQGLQFLIQYYNGEERAKGNILERFSAQQFPDLHSELNLSSLELGDSALYFCASSSRQGAGELFFGEGSRLTVL.

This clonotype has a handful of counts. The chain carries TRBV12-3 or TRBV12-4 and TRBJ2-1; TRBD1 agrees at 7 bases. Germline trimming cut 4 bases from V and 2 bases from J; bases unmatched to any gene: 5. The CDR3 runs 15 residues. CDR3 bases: TGTGCCAGCAGTTACCGGGACAGAACCTACAATGAGCAGTTCTTC. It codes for CASSYRDRTYNEQFF.

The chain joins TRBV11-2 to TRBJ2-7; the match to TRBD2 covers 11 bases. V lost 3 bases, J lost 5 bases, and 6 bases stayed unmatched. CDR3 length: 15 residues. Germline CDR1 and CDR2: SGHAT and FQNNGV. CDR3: CASSLTSGAVHEQYF. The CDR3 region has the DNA TGTGCCAGCAGCTTGACTAGCGGGGCAGTTCACGAGCAGTACTTC.

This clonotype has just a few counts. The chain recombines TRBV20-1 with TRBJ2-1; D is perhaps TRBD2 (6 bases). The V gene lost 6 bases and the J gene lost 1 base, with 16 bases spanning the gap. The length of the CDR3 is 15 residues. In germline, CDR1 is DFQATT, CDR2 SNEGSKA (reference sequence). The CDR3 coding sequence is TGCAGTGCAGCCCCGGGACTGGCGTCCTACAATGAGCAGTTCTTC. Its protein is CSAAPGLASYNEQFF.

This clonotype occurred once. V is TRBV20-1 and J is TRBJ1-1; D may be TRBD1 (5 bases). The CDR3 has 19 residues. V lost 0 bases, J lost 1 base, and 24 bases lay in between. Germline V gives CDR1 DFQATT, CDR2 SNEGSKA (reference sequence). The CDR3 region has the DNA TGCAGTGCTAGAGAACTTGGCCCGGGACCGCAGACATGGAACACTGAAGCTTTCTTT. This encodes CSARELGPGPQTWNTEAFF.